Included here is one T cell receptor (beta chain) sequence, with context. The target antigen is unknown. This entry is derived from a study of PD-1 blockade in classical Hodgkin lymphoma. Only in-frame clones appear in the TCRdb table, and some are missing; sequencing was by immunoSEQ multiplex PCR. The table lists 90,000 to 140,000 clones, 89% of them singletons, with around a fifth in the top ten. Stated time point: cycle 4 day 1 (C4D1), after 5 to 7 weeks of nivolumab. Each and every patient relapsed after autologous stem cell transplantation, and patients got differing brentuximab vedotin exposure. The CDR3 contains 17 residues. Germline trimming cut 0 bases from V and 5 bases from J; bases unmatched to any gene: 12. Germline assignment: CDR1 SGDLS and CDR2 YYNGEE. Study-wide results and limits: Newly diagnosed patients had diversity similar to the baseline diversity of complete responders. Why the repertoires differ is still unclear, perhaps disease activity or prior therapy. Reported baseline diversity: healthy donors highest, relapsed/refractory patients lowest.

The rearrangement joins TRBV9 to TRBJ2-7, with 9 positions matching TRBD2. The source of this sequence is a human donor with classical Hodgkin lymphoma. The material sequenced was peripheral blood mononuclear cells (PBMCs), taken before the fourth cycle of nivolumab. The CDR3 sequence: CASSVDEGSGSRNEQYF. In nucleotides, the CDR3 is TGTGCCAGCAGCGTAGATGAGGGTAGCGGGAGTAGGAACGAGCAGTACTTC.